This TCR beta chain appears in the sequencing data of a study of shared clonotypes between healthy human individuals. Assay: immunoSEQ multiplex PCR; the TCRdb copy retains only in-frame clones and omits some. This table has around 330,000 clones, under 80% appearing once. CDR3 size: 14 residues. J lost 5 bases, V lost 7 bases, and 10 bases had no gene match. Germline values: CDR1 SGDLS, CDR2 YYNGEE. The gene calls are TRBV9 and TRBJ2-3; 7 nucleotides agree with TRBD2. The sequenced material came from memory CD4+ T cells sorted from blood. As to subset: CD45RA-negative fraction. This receptor was taken from a man between 25 and 39 years old in good health. CDR3 bases: TGTGCCAGCGCCGGGGGGACCCGAGGAGATACGCAGTATTTT. This sequence encodes CASAGGTRGDTQYF.